One and the same sample provided the 27 T cell receptor beta chains below, sequenced in a study of T cell repertoires in cytomegalovirus infection. TCRdb analysed the reads with MiXCR anew, one entry per CDR3 protein. The data contain about 85,000 distinct CDR3 sequences, about half of them singletons. No antigen has been identified for these receptors. This specimen consisted of CD8+ T cells from cultured PBMCs, obtained from culture after CMV antigen stimulation. The origin of the receptors is a human donor in good health (CMV status not recorded). Some clones in this sample may be carry-over from other donors' samples.

This clonotype was recorded once. At one end the junction does not follow the germline gene, possibly because of a read error. The chain recombines TRBV6-5 with TRBJ2-1; 7 bases agree with TRBD2. Germline assignment: CDR1 MNHEY and CDR2 SVGAGI. The CDR3 consists of 13 residues. DNA of the CDR3: TGTGCCAGCAGTTCGGGACTATACATTGAGCAGTTCTTC. As protein: CASSSGLYIEQFF.

This clonotype was detected only once. The chain combines TRBV27 with TRBJ2-2; TRBD2 agrees at 7 bases. V gave up 1 base and J gave up 4 bases; unmatched junction bases: 6. The germline gives CDR1 MNHEY, CDR2 SMNVEV (reference sequence). This CDR3 is built from 16 residues. The CDR3 bases are TGTGCCAGCAGTTTATTCAGCGGGGCAAGCACCGGGGAGCTGTTTTTT. This encodes CASSLFSGASTGELFF.

This rearrangement joins TRBV19 to TRBJ2-1; TRBD2 matches at 8 bases. The junction had 6 bases not matched to a gene; V was cut back by 3 bases and J by 5 bases. The V gene's germline CDR1 is LNHDA and CDR2 SQIVND (reference sequence). This CDR3 region has 15 residues. Here the CDR3 reads CASSILSRGDNEQFF. The CDR3 bases are TGTGCCAGTAGTATTTTATCGCGGGGGGACAATGAGCAGTTCTTC. Variable domain in full (rest from reference TRBV19 and TRBJ2-1): DGGITQSPKYLFRKEGQNVTLSCEQNLNHDAMYWYRQDPGQGLRLIYYSQIVNDFQKGDIAEGYSVSREKKESFPLTVTSAQKNPTAFYLCASSILSRGDNEQFFGPGTRLTVL.

The V call is TRBV11-2, the J call TRBJ1-2, with D possibly TRBD1 on 5 matching bases. With 3 bases removed from V and 5 bases from J, the gap between germline ends came to 13 bases. The CDR3 covers 14 residues. The germline V gene has CDR1 SGHAT and CDR2 FQNNGV. The CDR3 spells CASSFSRGAYGYTF. CDR3 in DNA: TGTGCCAGCAGCTTCTCTAGGGGCGCTTATGGCTACACCTTC.

The chain is built from TRBV7-8 and TRBJ2-7; weak D call: TRBD2 (6 bases). V lost 5 bases, J lost 2 bases, and 13 bases lay in between. Germline V gene lookup returns CDR1 SGHVS and CDR2 FQNEAQ. This CDR3 has 14 residues. CDR3 nucleotide sequence: TGTGCCAGCAGCGTTGGGGGGAGGACCTACGAGCAGTACTTC. Protein: CASSVGGRTYEQYF.

CDR3 amino acids: CASRKNTLEAEAFF. The CDR3 coding sequence is TGTGCCAGCAGAAAGAACACCCTAGAGGCTGAAGCTTTCTTT. The genes are TRBV12-3 or TRBV12-4 and TRBJ1-1, with D unclear. The CDR3 has 14 amino acids. The V gene lost 6 bases and the J gene lost 6 bases, with 17 bases spanning the gap.

This clonotype has a handful of counts. The V gene is TRBV7-6, the J gene TRBJ2-1, with 10 bases fitting TRBD2. V gave up 5 bases and J gave up 7 bases; unmatched junction bases: 8. Germline V CDR1 and CDR2: SGHVS, FNYEAQ. The CDR3 contains 15 residues. This CDR3 is CASSPYPGLANEQFF. For the CDR3, the DNA is TGTGCCAGCAGCCCTTATCCGGGACTAGCGAATGAGCAGTTCTTC.

This clonotype was detected a few times. V gene TRBV7-3 combines with J gene TRBJ1-2; 12 bases are shared with TRBD1. Germline CDR1 is SGHTA and CDR2 is FQGTGA. The V segment lost 2 bases and the J segment 6 bases; nucleotides outside the gene matches: 7. This CDR3 is 16 amino acids long. This CDR3 is CASSLVGTGGLDGYTF. CDR3 bases: TGTGCCAGCAGCTTAGTCGGGACAGGGGGCCTCGATGGCTACACCTTC.

The DNA of the CDR3 is TGTGCCAGCGAAGAGGACAAAACTTTTAACTATGGCTACACCTTC. Translating it yields CASEEDKTFNYGYTF. The chain carries TRBV6-1 and TRBJ1-2; D might be TRBD1 (5 bases). V was clipped by 8 bases and J by 1 base, with 17 bases between them. Looked up from germline, CDR1 is MNHNS and CDR2 is SASEGT. The CDR3 totals 15 residues.

V usage is TRBV4-1 and J usage is TRBJ1-3; tentatively, D is TRBD1 (5 bases). V shed 2 bases and J shed 3 bases, with 23 bases lying between them. This CDR3 is built from 19 residues. CDR1 MGHRA and CDR2 YSYEKL come from the germline V gene. In DNA form, the CDR3 reads TGCGCCAGCAGCCAACAAGTCGGGGCCGACCGTCCTGGTGGAAACACCATATATTTT. Translating it yields CASSQQVGADRPGGNTIYF.

The V gene is TRBV18, the J gene TRBJ2-7, with TRBD1 as a possible D gene (5 bases). Germline V lookup: CDR1 KGHSH, CDR2 LQKENI. The CDR3 runs to 14 residues. V was trimmed by 2 bases and J by 0 bases, leaving 8 bases between them. CDR3 bases: TGTGCCAGCTCACCAAGGACACCCTCCTACGAGCAGTACTTC. It specifies CASSPRTPSYEQYF.

The chain is built from TRBV14 and TRBJ1-4; possibly TRBD1 for D (6 bases). Looked up from germline, CDR1 is SGHDN and CDR2 is FVKESK. This CDR3 region has 17 residues. V shed 1 base and J shed 7 bases, with 19 bases lying between them. Here the CDR3 reads CASSQGNRDISGEKLFF. The CDR3 bases are TGTGCCAGCAGCCAAGGAAACAGGGATATTAGCGGTGAAAAACTGTTTTTT.

J is TRBJ1-2 and V is TRBV6-1, with D tentatively TRBD1 (5 bases). The CDR3 consists of 14 residues. CDR1 MNHNS and CDR2 SASEGT come from the germline V gene. V was clipped by 1 base and J by 2 bases, with 8 bases between them. The CDR3 region is CASSEDGGNYGYTF. CDR3 sequence (DNA): TGTGCCAGCAGTGAAGATGGGGGGAACTATGGCTACACCTTC.

The genes are TRBV7-2 and TRBJ2-3, with D maybe TRBD1 (5 bases). Looked up from germline, CDR1 is SGHTA and CDR2 is FQGNSA. V was shortened by 7 bases and J by 2 bases, with 13 bases between the two germline ends. The CDR3 has 14 residues. Written as DNA, the CDR3 is TGTGCCAGCACCCATGGGGCTATCACAGATACGCAGTATTTT. Its translation is CASTHGAITDTQYF. Filled out from reference TRBV7-2 and TRBJ2-3, the complete variable domain reads GAGVSQSPSNKVTEKGKDVELRCDPISGHTALYWYRQSLGQGLEFLIYFQGNSAPDKSGLPSDRFSAERTGGSVSTLTIQRTQQEDSAVYLCASTHGAITDTQYFGPGTRLTVL.

V is TRBV7-6 and J is TRBJ2-5; D is ambiguous. The V gene lost 2 bases and the J gene lost 5 bases, with 6 bases spanning the gap. Germline CDR1 is SGHVS and CDR2 is FNYEAQ. This CDR3 region has 12 residues. The CDR3 region has the DNA TGTGCCAGCAGCTTAAGCATGGAGACCCAGTACTTC. As protein: CASSLSMETQYF.

This clonotype was found once. The chain joins TRBV3-1 to TRBJ2-6; D is ambiguous. The CDR3 is 15 residues long. With 3 bases removed from V and 0 bases from J, the gap between germline ends came to 6 bases. Per the germline V gene, CDR1 is LGHDT and CDR2 is YNNKEL (reference sequence). CDR3 DNA: TGTGCCAGCAGCCATAAAGTCTCTGGGGCCAACGTCCTGACTTTC. Its translation: CASSHKVSGANVLTF.

The chain couples TRBV27 to TRBJ2-5; D perhaps matches TRBD2 (5 bases). The CDR3 is made up of 14 amino acids. Trimming took off 3 bases at V and 3 bases at J, with 11 bases between the two ends. CDR1 MNHEY and CDR2 SMNVEV come from the germline V gene (reference sequence). CDR3 in DNA: TGTGCCAGCAGTTTTCGGGGAATAGAAGAGACCCAGTACTTC. Amino acids: CASSFRGIEETQYF.

The chain has TRBV27 and TRBJ2-2, with 7 bases that match TRBD1. This CDR3 comprises 16 residues. Per germline, CDR1 MNHEY and CDR2 SMNVEV (reference sequence). Trimming took 5 bases from V and 1 from J; bases not matched to a gene: 7. The CDR3 DNA sequence: TGTGCCAGCAGTACCGAGGACAGGTTGAACACCGGGGAGCTGTTTTTT. Translating it yields CASSTEDRLNTGELFF.

This clonotype was found once. The rearrangement links TRBV6-4 to TRBJ2-5, with D perhaps given as TRBD1 or TRBD2 (5 bases each). In germline, CDR1 is MRHNA, CDR2 SNTAGT. This CDR3 has 15 residues. Trimming stripped 3 bases from V and 2 bases from J, with 13 bases between. The CDR3 DNA sequence: TGTGCCAGCAGTGAAAGTCAGGGACCACAAGAGACCCAGTACTTC. It encodes CASSESQGPQETQYF.

The V call is TRBV2, the J call TRBJ1-4; D not certain. V was clipped by 4 bases and J by 11 bases, with 17 bases between them. The germline CDR1 and CDR2 sequences are SNHLY and FYNNEI. CDR3 length equals 14 residues. CDR3 in amino acids: CASSAWQPGDKLFF. The DNA of the CDR3 is TGTGCCAGCAGTGCTTGGCAGCCCGGTGACAAACTGTTTTTT.

The chain joins TRBV7-6 to TRBJ1-2; possibly TRBD1 for D (5 bases). Germline values: CDR1 SGHVS, CDR2 FNYEAQ. The germline V and J ends were trimmed by 5 bases and 2 bases, with 15 bases remaining between them. The CDR3 sequence is 15 residues long. This chain's CDR3 is CASSPTAGSNYGYTF. CDR3 nucleotide sequence: TGTGCCAGCAGCCCAACGGCAGGGTCGAACTATGGCTACACCTTC. Full variable domain (remainder filled in from reference TRBV7-6 and TRBJ1-2): GAGVSQSPRYKVTKRGQDVALRCDPISGHVSLYWYRQALGQGPEFLTYFNYEAQQDKSGLPNDRFSAERPEGSISTLTIQRTEQRDSAMYRCASSPTAGSNYGYTFGSGTRLTVV.

This clonotype was counted a single time. The rearrangement uses TRBV12-5 and TRBJ2-3, with D perhaps TRBD1 or TRBD2 (6 bases each). The CDR3 length is 16 residues. In germline, CDR1 is LGHNT, CDR2 FRNRAP. The germline V and J ends were trimmed by 1 base and 6 bases, with 17 bases remaining between them. For the CDR3, the DNA is TGTGCTAGTGGTTTGGAGGCCATTTCGGGGGCTGATACGCAGTATTTT. It translates to CASGLEAISGADTQYF.

This chain joins TRBV4-1 and TRBJ2-7, with D perhaps TRBD1 (5 bases). Per germline, CDR1 MGHRA and CDR2 YSYEKL. The V gene lost 2 bases and the J gene lost 0 bases, with 11 bases spanning the gap. The CDR3 is 15 residues long. CDR3 nucleotides: TGCGCCAGCAGCCAACGGATGGACATCTCCTACGAGCAGTACTTC. Residues: CASSQRMDISYEQYF.

The V call is TRBV25-1, the J call TRBJ2-3; D is perhaps TRBD2 (7 bases). CDR3 length: 15 residues. Trimming removed 8 bases at V and 5 bases at J, with 20 bases between. Germline CDR1 and CDR2: MGHDK and SYGVNS. CDR3 in DNA: TGTGCCAGCCTACCGGTGGGGGGGCCTTTAGATACGCAGTATTTT. Amino acid sequence: CASLPVGGPLDTQYF.

This clonotype was seen a few times. The J gene is TRBJ1-2, the V gene TRBV11-2, with 11 positions matching TRBD1. The CDR3 extends over 16 amino acids. CDR1 SGHAT and CDR2 FQNNGV come from the germline V gene. The junction had 9 bases not matched to a gene; V was cut back by 3 bases and J by 6 bases. The chain's CDR3 is CASSFTPGQGADGYTF. CDR3 coding DNA: TGTGCCAGCAGCTTCACCCCCGGACAGGGGGCTGATGGCTACACCTTC.

V gene TRBV4-2 combines with J gene TRBJ2-7; TRBD2 aligns across 9 bases. This CDR3 has 15 amino acids. The V segment lost 0 bases and the J segment 1 base; nucleotides outside the gene matches: 1. CDR1 and CDR2 (germline): LGHNA, YNFKEQ. The CDR3 spells CASSQEREGSYEQYF. The CDR3 nucleotides are TGTGCCAGCAGCCAAGAGCGGGAGGGTTCCTACGAGCAGTACTTC.

The V gene is TRBV19, the J gene TRBJ2-1; D is perhaps TRBD1 (5 bases). Per the germline V gene, CDR1 is LNHDA and CDR2 is SQIVND (reference sequence). V gave up 0 bases and J gave up 4 bases, with 13 bases separating them. The CDR3 sequence is 16 residues long. CDR3: CASSIDQGGPYNEQFF. The DNA of the CDR3 is TGTGCCAGTAGTATAGATCAGGGCGGCCCATACAATGAGCAGTTCTTC.